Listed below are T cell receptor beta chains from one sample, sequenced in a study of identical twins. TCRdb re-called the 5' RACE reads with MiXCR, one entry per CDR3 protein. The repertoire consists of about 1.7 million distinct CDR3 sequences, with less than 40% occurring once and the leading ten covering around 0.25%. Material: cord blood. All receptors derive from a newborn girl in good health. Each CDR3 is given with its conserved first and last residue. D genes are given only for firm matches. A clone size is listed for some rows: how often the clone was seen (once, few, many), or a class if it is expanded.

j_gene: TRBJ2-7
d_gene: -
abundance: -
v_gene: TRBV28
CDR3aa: CATRGFHEQYF
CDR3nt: TGTGCCACCCGCGGCTTCCATGAGCAGTACTTC

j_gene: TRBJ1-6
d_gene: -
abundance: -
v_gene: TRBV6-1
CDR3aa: CASSEREDPIWRLHF
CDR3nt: TGTGCCAGCAGTGAAAGGGAAGATCCAATCTGGAGACTCCACTTT

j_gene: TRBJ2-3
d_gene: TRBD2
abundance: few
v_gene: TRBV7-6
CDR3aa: CASSSLAGVADTQYF
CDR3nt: TGTGCCAGCAGCTCCCTAGCGGGAGTGGCAGATACGCAGTATTTT

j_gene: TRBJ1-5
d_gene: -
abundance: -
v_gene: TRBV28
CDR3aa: CASSFETFWASNQPQHF
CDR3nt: TGTGCCAGCAGTTTTGAGACTTTCTGGGCAAGCAATCAGCCCCAGCATTTT

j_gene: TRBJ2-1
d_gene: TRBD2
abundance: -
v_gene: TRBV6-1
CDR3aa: CASSGRLAGGLNNEQFF
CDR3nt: TGTGCCAGCAGTGGGAGACTAGCGGGGGGGCTGAACAATGAGCAGTTCTTC

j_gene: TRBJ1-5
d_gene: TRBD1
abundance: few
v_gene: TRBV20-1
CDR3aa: CSARDRDHGPQHF
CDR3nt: TGCAGTGCTAGGGACAGGGATCATGGGCCCCAGCATTTT

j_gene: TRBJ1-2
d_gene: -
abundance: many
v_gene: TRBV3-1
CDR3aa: CASSQTAYGYTF
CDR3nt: TGTGCCAGCAGCCAGACAGCTTATGGCTACACCTTC

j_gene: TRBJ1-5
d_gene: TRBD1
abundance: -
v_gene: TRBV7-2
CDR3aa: CASSLARTGRGQPQHF
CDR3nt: TGTGCCAGCAGCTTAGCTCGGACAGGGCGAGGTCAGCCCCAGCATTTT

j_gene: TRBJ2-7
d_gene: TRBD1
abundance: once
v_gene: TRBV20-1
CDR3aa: CSAARQGTYGQYF
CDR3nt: TGCAGTGCCGCTCGACAGGGCACCTACGGGCAGTACTTC

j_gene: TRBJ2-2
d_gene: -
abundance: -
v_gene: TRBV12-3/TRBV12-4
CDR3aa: CASIPTPSTGELFF
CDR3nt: TGTGCCAGCATCCCGACCCCGTCCACCGGGGAGCTGTTTTTT

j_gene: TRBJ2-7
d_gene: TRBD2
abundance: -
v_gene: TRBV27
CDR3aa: CASSLLARSSYNEQYF
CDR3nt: TGTGCCAGCAGCCTACTAGCGAGAAGCTCCTACAATGAGCAGTACTTC

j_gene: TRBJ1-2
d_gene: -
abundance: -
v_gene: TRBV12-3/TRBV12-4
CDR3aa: CASSPPQGSRRRGYTF
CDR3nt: TGTGCCAGCAGTCCGCCTCAGGGGTCCCGTCGTCGGGGCTACACCTTC

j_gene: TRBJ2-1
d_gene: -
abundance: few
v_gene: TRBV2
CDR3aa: CASSEWLEGDEQFF
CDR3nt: TGTGCCAGCAGTGAATGGCTAGAGGGGGATGAGCAGTTCTTC

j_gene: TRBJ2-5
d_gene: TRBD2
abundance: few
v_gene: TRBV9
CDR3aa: CASSVTSGGKETQYF
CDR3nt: TGTGCCAGCAGCGTCACTAGCGGGGGGAAAGAGACCCAGTACTTC

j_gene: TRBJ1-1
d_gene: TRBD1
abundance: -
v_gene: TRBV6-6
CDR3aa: CASSYQGRWTGNTVAFF
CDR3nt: TGTGCCAGCAGTTACCAAGGACGCTGGACAGGGAACACTGTAGCTTTCTTT

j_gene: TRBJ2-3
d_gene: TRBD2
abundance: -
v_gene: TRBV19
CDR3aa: CATSYLAGIRTDTQYF
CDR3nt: TGTGCCACATCATACCTAGCGGGTATCCGCACAGATACGCAGTATTTT

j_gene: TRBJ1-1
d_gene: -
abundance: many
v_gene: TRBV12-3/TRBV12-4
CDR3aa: CASSPHPGQPEAFF
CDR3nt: TGTGCCAGCAGTCCCCACCCCGGACAGCCCGAAGCTTTCTTT

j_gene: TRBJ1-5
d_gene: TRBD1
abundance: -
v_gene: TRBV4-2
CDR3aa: CASSLRTGNDQPQHF
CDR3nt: TGTGCCAGCAGCCTCCGGACAGGGAATGATCAGCCCCAGCATTTT

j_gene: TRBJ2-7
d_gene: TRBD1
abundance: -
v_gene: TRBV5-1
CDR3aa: CASRTGAYEQYF
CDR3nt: TGCGCCAGCAGGACAGGGGCCTACGAGCAGTACTTC

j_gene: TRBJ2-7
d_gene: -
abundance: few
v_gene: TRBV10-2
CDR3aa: CASSGSRRSSYEQYF
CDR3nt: TGCGCCAGCAGTGGGTCTCGCAGGAGCTCCTACGAGCAGTACTTC

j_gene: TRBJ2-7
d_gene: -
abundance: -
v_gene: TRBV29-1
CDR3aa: CSVEKWGPRGLSYEQYF
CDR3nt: TGCAGCGTTGAAAAGTGGGGGCCGAGGGGCCTCTCCTACGAGCAGTACTTC

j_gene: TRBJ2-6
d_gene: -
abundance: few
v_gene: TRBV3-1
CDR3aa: CASSPKYRTGSGANVLTF
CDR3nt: TGTGCCAGCAGCCCAAAATATCGGACTGGCTCTGGGGCCAACGTCCTGACTTTC

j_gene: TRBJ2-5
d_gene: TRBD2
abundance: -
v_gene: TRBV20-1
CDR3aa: CSARLAGAYGQYF
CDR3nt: TGCAGTGCCCGTCTAGCGGGGGCCTACGGGCAGTACTTC

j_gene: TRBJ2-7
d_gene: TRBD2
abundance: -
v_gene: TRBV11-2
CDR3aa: CASSFVAGISYEQYF
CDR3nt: TGTGCCAGCAGCTTTGTAGCGGGGATCTCCTACGAGCAGTACTTC

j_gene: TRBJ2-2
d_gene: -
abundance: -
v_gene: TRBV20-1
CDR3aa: CSARDRPGHYDGELFF
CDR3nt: TGCAGTGCTAGAGATCGCCCGGGACACTATGACGGGGAGCTGTTTTTT

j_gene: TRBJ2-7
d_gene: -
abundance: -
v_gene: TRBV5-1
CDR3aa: CASSLERWGKGYEQYF
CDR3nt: TGCGCCAGCAGCTTGGAAAGATGGGGGAAAGGTTACGAGCAGTACTTC

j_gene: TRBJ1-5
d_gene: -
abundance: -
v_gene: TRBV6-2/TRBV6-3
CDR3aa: CASSSLLATSINQPQHF
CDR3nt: TGTGCCAGCAGTTCACTCCTCGCGACCTCTATCAATCAGCCCCAGCATTTT

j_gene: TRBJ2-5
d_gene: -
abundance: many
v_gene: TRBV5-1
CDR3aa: CASSPNQETQYF
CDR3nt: TGTGCCAGCTCACCGAACCAAGAGACCCAGTACTTC

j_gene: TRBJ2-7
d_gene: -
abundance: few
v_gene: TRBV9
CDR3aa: CASSVDPSSYEQYF
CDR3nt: TGTGCCAGCAGCGTAGACCCGAGCTCCTACGAGCAGTACTTC

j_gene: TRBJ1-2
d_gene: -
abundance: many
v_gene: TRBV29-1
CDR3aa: CSVGGAGGYTF
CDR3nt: TGCAGCGTTGGGGGGGCAGGAGGCTACACCTTC

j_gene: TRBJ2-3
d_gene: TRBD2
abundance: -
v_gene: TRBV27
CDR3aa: CASSEAGGRNTQYF
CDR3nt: TGTGCCAGCAGTGAAGCAGGCGGGAGGAATACGCAGTATTTT

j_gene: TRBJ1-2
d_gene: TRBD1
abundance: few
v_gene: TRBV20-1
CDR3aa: CSAPDRVDGYTF
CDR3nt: TGCAGTGCCCCTGACAGGGTGGATGGCTACACCTTC

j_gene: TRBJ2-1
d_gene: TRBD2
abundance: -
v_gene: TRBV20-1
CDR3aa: CSARDPGLAFYNEQFF
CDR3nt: TGCAGTGCTAGAGATCCGGGACTAGCGTTCTACAATGAGCAGTTCTTC

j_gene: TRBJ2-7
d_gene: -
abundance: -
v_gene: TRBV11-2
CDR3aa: CASSFGAGAIPYF
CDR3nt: -

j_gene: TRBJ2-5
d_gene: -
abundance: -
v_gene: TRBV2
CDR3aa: CASIGRETQYF
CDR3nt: TGTGCCAGCATTGGGCGGGAGACCCAGTACTTC

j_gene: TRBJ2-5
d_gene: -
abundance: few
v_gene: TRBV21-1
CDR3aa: CASSPGGTTNETQYF
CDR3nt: TGTGCCAGCAGTCCAGGTGGCACGACTAACGAGACCCAGTACTTC

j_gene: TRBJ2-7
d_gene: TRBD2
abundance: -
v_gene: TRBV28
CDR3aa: CASSLTSGMGSSYEQYF
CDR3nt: TGTGCCAGCAGTTTAACTAGCGGGATGGGGAGCTCCTACGAGCAGTACTTC

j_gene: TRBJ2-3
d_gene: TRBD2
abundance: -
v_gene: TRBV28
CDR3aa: CASLAGGRTDTQYF
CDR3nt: TGTGCCAGCTTAGCGGGAGGGCGAACAGATACGCAGTATTTT

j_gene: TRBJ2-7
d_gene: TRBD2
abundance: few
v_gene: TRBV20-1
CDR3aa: CSAFSGTSYEQYF
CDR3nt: TGCAGTGCCTTTAGCGGGACCTCCTACGAGCAGTACTTC

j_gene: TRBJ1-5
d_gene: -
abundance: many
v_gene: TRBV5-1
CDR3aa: CASSPRGGNQPQHF
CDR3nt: TGTGCCAGCTCACCAAGAGGTGGCAATCAGCCCCAGCATTTT

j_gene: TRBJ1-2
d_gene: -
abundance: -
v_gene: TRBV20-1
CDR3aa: CSAVSGNYGYTF
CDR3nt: TGCAGTGCTGTTTCAGGGAACTATGGCTACACCTTC